The text below deals with one T cell receptor (beta chain). These data originate in a study of T-cell reconstitution after alpha-beta-depleted transplantation in children. The CDR3 is 12 residues long. Trimming stripped 5 bases from V and 7 bases from J, with 14 bases between. Germline V gene lookup returns CDR1 DFQATT and CDR2 SNEGSKA (reference sequence). Unique molecular identifiers featured in how the TCRbeta library was prepared. MiXCR, run by TCRdb on the PCR reads, gives a single entry per CDR3 protein. The sample includes about 480,000 distinct CDR3 sequences, around 12% of them seen just once.

The material sequenced was PBMCs from the stem cell graft donor, taken from the stem cell graft. The rearrangement joins TRBV20-1 to TRBJ1-2; D may be TRBD1 (5 bases). This sequence was found in a human donor who donated a stem cell graft to a child with combined immunodeficiency. The CDR3 protein is CSASGYGGGYTF. DNA for the CDR3: TGCAGTGCTTCAGGGTACGGTGGTGGCTACACCTTC.